This T cell receptor (beta chain) comes out of a study of graft-versus-host responses after intestinal transplantation. Study-level background: Uniformly, recipients were administered anti-thymocyte globulin induction with subsequent tacrolimus and steroids for two to three years. Study conclusions and caveats: With peak circulating GvH clone levels came an association with early post-transplant HvG declines.

Only in-frame clones appear in the TCRdb table, and some are missing; sequencing was by immunoSEQ multiplex PCR. The sample carries 29,000 or so clones, 60% to 85% recorded once. The V gene's germline CDR1 is SGDLS and CDR2 YYNGEE. The ends were cut back, 9 bases at V and 2 bases at J, with 22 bases in the middle. The CDR3 has 16 amino acids. The table lists this clone with a count of one. Its target is not known. Both intraepithelial and lamina propria lymphocytes were released by processing graft tissue. The chain carries TRBV9 and TRBJ2-3; D perhaps matches TRBD2 (6 bases). The source was ileum tissue, collected 98 days after intestinal transplantation. This TCR was recovered from a human patient who received an intestinal transplant, so some T cells may come from the graft donor. The CDR3 here is CAILRGGGDPTDTQYF. The CDR3 region has the DNA TGTGCCATCCTCCGTGGGGGAGGTGATCCCACAGATACGCAGTATTTT.